A selection of T cell receptor beta chains follows, all from one sample in a study of identical twins. TCRdb itself ran the 5' RACE reads through MiXCR, one entry per CDR3 protein. This sample has about 660,000 distinct CDR3 sequences, with approximately 9% found just once. This same sample was also part of a study on yellow fever vaccine responses in identical twins.

The source material was PBMCs. These receptors were taken from a woman between 18 and 29 years old in good health. CDR3s include the opening cysteine and the closing phenylalanine or tryptophan. The D gene is left open where the match is weak. The size of a clone is reported for some rows only, either as once, few or many, or as a class for expanded clones.

cdr3_length,clone_size,j_call,d_call,v_call,cdr3_nt,cdr3_aa
16,NA,TRBJ2-1,TRBD2,TRBV4-1,TGCGCCAGCAGCCCCGCTAGCGGGGGATCCTACAATGAGCAGTTCTTC,CASSPASGGSYNEQFF
15,NA,TRBJ2-7,NA,TRBV7-9,TGTGCCAGCAGCCCTAGGCCTACTAGAGAGGGGGAGCAGTACTTC,CASSPRPTREGEQYF
17,many,TRBJ2-1,TRBD2,TRBV14,TGTGCCAGCAGCCAAATTAAGCGGGAGGTGAGCTACAATGAGCAGTTCTTC,CASSQIKREVSYNEQFF
15,NA,TRBJ2-7,TRBD2,TRBV7-2,TGTGCCAGCAGCTTCACTAGCGGGGGCCACTACGAGCAGTACTTC,CASSFTSGGHYEQYF
15,NA,TRBJ2-1,NA,TRBV20-1,TGCAGTGCCGGGAAACGGGTAGCCCTAGGGAATGAGCAGTTCTTC,CSAGKRVALGNEQFF
13,few,TRBJ2-7,TRBD1,TRBV10-3,TGTGCCACCAAGCCTACAGGGGGCTACGAGCAGTACTTC,CATKPTGGYEQYF
12,many,TRBJ2-3,NA,TRBV29-1,TGCAGCGTCAGGACAGGCACAGATACGCAGTATTTT,CSVRTGTDTQYF
16,NA,TRBJ2-1,TRBD2,TRBV20-1,TGCAGTGCACCCAGACTAGCGGGAGAGGTATCGAATGAGCAGTTCTTC,CSAPRLAGEVSNEQFF
13,NA,TRBJ2-7,NA,TRBV20-1,TGCAGTGCCCTGGACTCTACTTCCTACGAGCAGTACTTC,CSALDSTSYEQYF
14,few,TRBJ1-6,NA,TRBV6-1,TGTGCCAGCAGTAAGCAGGGGCGGGGATCACCCCTCCACTTT,CASSKQGRGSPLHF
15,NA,TRBJ2-3,TRBD2,TRBV7-2,TGTGCCAGCAGCTTGACGCGGGAGACGTTCGATACGCAGTATTTT,CASSLTRETFDTQYF
16,many,TRBJ2-2,NA,TRBV4-1,TGCGCCAGCAGCCAAGAGTCCCCAAGGGGTTCCGGGGAGCTGTTTTTT,CASSQESPRGSGELFF
16,few,TRBJ2-4,TRBD1,TRBV12-5,TGTGCTAGTGGTTTGGTACGGGACAGGGGGATATACATTCAGTACTTC,CASGLVRDRGIYIQYF
14,many,TRBJ2-3,NA,TRBV5-1,TGCGCCAGCAGCGGGACGGCGAGCACAGATACGCAGTATTTT,CASSGTASTDTQYF
15,many,TRBJ2-3,TRBD2,TRBV10-3,TGTGCCATCAGTCAACTAGCGGGGGGGACAGATACGCAGTATTTT,CAISQLAGGTDTQYF
15,NA,TRBJ2-5,NA,TRBV2,TGTGCCAGCAGTATGGGTAGGAGGTCTCCAGAGACCCAGTACTTC,CASSMGRRSPETQYF
15,few,TRBJ1-1,NA,TRBV7-9,TGTGCCAGCAGCCCTCCGGGACACTCGAACACTGAAGCTTTCTTT,CASSPPGHSNTEAFF
14,NA,TRBJ2-6,NA,TRBV5-1,TGCGCCAGCCGCGATATTCCTGGGGCCAACGTCCTGACTTTC,CASRDIPGANVLTF
17,NA,TRBJ2-5,TRBD2,TRBV11-2,TGTGCCAGCAGCTTAGGCCCCGTGGCGGGGGGCGCCGGGACCCAGTACTTC,CASSLGPVAGGAGTQYF
15,NA,TRBJ2-5,NA,TRBV3-1,TGTGCCAGCAGCCTAAGAGCGGTGGAGGTAGAGACCCAGTACTTC,CASSLRAVEVETQYF
14,few,TRBJ2-4,TRBD1,TRBV28,TGTGCCAGCACGGTGCCGGGACAGAAAAACATTCAGTACTTC,CASTVPGQKNIQYF
17,few,TRBJ2-3,TRBD2,TRBV4-3,TGCGCCAGCAGCCAAGATCTCGGGACTACTAGCACAGATACGCAGTATTTT,CASSQDLGTTSTDTQYF
17,few,TRBJ2-1,TRBD2,TRBV4-3,TGCGCCAGCAGCCAAGATAGGGCGGGAGGCATCTACAATGAGCAGTTCTTC,CASSQDRAGGIYNEQFF
17,NA,TRBJ2-3,TRBD2,TRBV4-3,TGCGCCAGCAGCCAAGATAAGGGCGGGAGCGGCACAGATACGCAGTATTTT,CASSQDKGGSGTDTQYF
13,many,TRBJ2-2,NA,TRBV20-1,TGCAGTGCTTTTGACAGCCGAACCGGGGAGCTGTTTTTT,CSAFDSRTGELFF
14,NA,TRBJ2-2,NA,TRBV9,TGTGCCAGCAGCGCGATACCAGGGCTCGGGGAGCTGTTTTTT,CASSAIPGLGELFF
13,many,TRBJ2-7,TRBD2,TRBV5-6,TGTGCCAGCAGCAGAGGGACTAGCTACGAGCAGTACTTC,CASSRGTSYEQYF
14,few,TRBJ2-1,NA,TRBV20-1,TGCAGTGCTCCCCAGGGTAGCTCCTACAATGAGCAGTTCTTC,CSAPQGSSYNEQFF
16,NA,TRBJ2-1,NA,TRBV24-1,TGTGCCACCAGTGATCACCGGACCCCTGTACGCAATGAGCAGTTCTTC,CATSDHRTPVRNEQFF